Described below is a single TCR beta chain sequence and its context. Original data processing: Amplifying reference gene primers gave estimates of nucleated cell counts. This table comes from immunoSEQ multiplex PCR, and its TCRdb copy is limited to in-frame clones, with some not included. V and J calls and clone size are given by that table; D and trimming were obtained from the DNA. The sample comprises around 140,000 clones, around 89% of which are singletons, and over 2.5% rests with the top ten. The data originate from a study of blood T cell repertoires in COVID-19. Study-wide context: COVID-19 samples collected from the United States, Italy and Spain covered acute and convalescent phases. T cells, B-cell-depleted T cells, or PBMCs supplied cDNA or gDNA.

Germline CDR1 and CDR2: MNHEY and SMNVEV (reference sequence). Germline trimming cut 4 bases from V and 4 bases from J; bases unmatched to any gene: 9. CDR3 length: 15 residues. The specimen was peripheral blood. The clonotype comes from a man in his fifties or sixties with active or convalescent COVID-19. The chain uses TRBV27 and TRBJ1-2, with 7 bases identical to TRBD1. CDR3 sequence reads: CASSSSGQPFYGYTF. For the CDR3, the DNA is TGTGCCAGCAGTTCGTCGGGACAGCCTTTCTATGGCTACACCTTC.